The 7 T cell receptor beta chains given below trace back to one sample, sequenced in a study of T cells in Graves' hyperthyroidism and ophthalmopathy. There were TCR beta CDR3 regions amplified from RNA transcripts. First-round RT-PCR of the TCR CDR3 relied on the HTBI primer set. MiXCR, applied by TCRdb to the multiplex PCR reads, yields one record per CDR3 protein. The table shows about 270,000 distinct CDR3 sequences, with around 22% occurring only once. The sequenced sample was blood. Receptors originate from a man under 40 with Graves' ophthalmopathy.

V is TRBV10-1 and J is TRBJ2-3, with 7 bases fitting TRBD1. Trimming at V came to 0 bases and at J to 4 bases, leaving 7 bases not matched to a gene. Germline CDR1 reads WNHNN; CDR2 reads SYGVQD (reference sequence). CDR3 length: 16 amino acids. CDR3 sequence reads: CASSESYNRGSDTQYF. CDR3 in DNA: TGCGCCAGCAGTGAGTCGTATAACAGGGGCTCAGATACGCAGTATTTT.

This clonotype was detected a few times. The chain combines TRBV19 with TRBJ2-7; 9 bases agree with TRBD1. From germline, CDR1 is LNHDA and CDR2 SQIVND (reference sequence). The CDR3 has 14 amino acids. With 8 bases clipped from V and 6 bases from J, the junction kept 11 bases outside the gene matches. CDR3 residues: CASATGGPEVEQYF. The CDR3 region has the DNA TGTGCCAGTGCAACAGGGGGCCCTGAGGTCGAGCAGTACTTC.

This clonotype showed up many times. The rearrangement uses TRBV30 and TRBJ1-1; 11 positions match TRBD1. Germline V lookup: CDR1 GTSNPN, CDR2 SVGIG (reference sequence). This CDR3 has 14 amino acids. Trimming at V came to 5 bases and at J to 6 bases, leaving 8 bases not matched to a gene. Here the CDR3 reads CAWGRDRGRAEAFF. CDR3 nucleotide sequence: TGTGCCTGGGGTCGGGACAGGGGGAGAGCTGAAGCTTTCTTT.

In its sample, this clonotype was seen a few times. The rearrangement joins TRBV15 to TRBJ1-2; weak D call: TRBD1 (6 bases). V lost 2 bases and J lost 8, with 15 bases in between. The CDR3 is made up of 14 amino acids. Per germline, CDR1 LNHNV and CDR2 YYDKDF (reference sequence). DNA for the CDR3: TGTGCCACCAGCAGACAGGGGATTATTGGGGGCTACACCTTC. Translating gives CATSRQGIIGGYTF.

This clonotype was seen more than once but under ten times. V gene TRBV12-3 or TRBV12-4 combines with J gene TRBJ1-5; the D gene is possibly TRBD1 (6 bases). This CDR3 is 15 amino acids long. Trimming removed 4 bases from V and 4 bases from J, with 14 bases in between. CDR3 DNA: TGTGCCAGCAGTTCACAGGGCGGAGGGAATCAGCCCCAGCATTTT. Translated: CASSSQGGGNQPQHF.

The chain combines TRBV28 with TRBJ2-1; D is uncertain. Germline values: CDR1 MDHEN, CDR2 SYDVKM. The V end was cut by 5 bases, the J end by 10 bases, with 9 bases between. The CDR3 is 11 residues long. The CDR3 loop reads CASSESREQFF. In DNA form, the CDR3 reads TGTGCCAGCAGTGAGTCTAGGGAGCAGTTCTTC.

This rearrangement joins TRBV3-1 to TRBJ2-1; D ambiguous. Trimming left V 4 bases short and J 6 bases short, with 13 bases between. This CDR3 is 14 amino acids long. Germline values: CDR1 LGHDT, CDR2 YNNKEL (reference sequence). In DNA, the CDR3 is TGTGCCAGCAGCCTTAGCTCCCGTCTCAATGAGCAGTTCTTC. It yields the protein CASSLSSRLNEQFF.